Below, one TCR beta chain is given with its context. No antigen is known for it. This sample was taken from a study of cytomegalovirus exposure and HLA in healthy donors. The CDR3 has 17 amino acids. J lost 3 bases, V lost 0 bases, and 10 bases had no gene match. Germline values: CDR1 LGHNT, CDR2 FRNRAP. The data were produced by immunoSEQ multiplex PCR, yet TCRdb's version contains in-frame clones alone and is incomplete. Here the sample spans over 150,000 clones, 84% being singletons. Notes on the study in general: Reported performance of the classifier showed diagnosis of cytomegalovirus status with high specificity and sensitivity. A list of more than 150 TCR beta chains associated with cytomegalovirus was given. TCR clusters originating in the first cohort tended to co-occur in the approximately 120 validation repertoires, according to a later analysis.

The sample comprised PBMCs. This sequence joins TRBV12-5 and TRBJ1-2; 7 bases are a match to TRBD1. The TCR originated in a woman aged 18 to 35 in good health and CMV-seropositive. The CDR3 is CASGLVLGQQRDYGYTF. CDR3 DNA sequence: TGTGCTAGTGGTTTGGTCCTGGGACAGCAAAGGGACTATGGCTACACCTTC.